This passage covers 28 T cell receptor beta chains from one sample sequenced in a study of early T cells in non-severe SARS-CoV-2 infection. TCRdb re-derived calls from the 5' RACE reads in MiXCR, one entry per CDR3 protein. The table includes 20,000 to 25,000 distinct CDR3 sequences, more than 4.5% detected once. The sequenced material came from whole blood. These receptors were obtained from an adult who was a healthcare worker with PCR-confirmed SARS-CoV-2 infection or an uninfected control (not recorded which).

This clonotype was picked up many times. This chain links TRBV2 with TRBJ1-2; D gene uncertain. Trimming left V 7 bases short and J 2 bases short, with 11 bases between. The CDR3 loop spans 13 amino acids. The germline CDR1 and CDR2 sequences are SNHLY and FYNNEI. The CDR3 reads CASTAGPNYGYTF. CDR3 nucleotides: TGTGCCAGCACGGCAGGCCCCAACTATGGCTACACCTTC.

This clonotype was recorded many times. V gene TRBV28 combines with J gene TRBJ1-3; D is undetermined. The germline V gene encodes CDR1 MDHEN and CDR2 SYDVKM. V lost 11 bases and J 0 bases, leaving 23 bases between the germline ends. CDR3 length: 17 amino acids. The CDR3 sequence is CAFMPSGSRSSGNTIYF. Here the CDR3 DNA reads TGTGCCTTCATGCCGTCGGGGTCAAGGAGCTCTGGAAACACCATATATTTT.

The chain uses TRBV11-2 and TRBJ2-3, with D possibly being TRBD1 or TRBD2 (7 bases each). Germline CDR1 and CDR2: SGHAT and FQNNGV. The CDR3 loop spans 17 amino acids. Trimming removed 4 bases from V and 4 bases from J, with 21 bases in between. CDR3 sequence: CASSYPTAGGGPDTQYF. The CDR3 region has the DNA TGTGCCAGCAGCTACCCAACAGCAGGGGGGGGGCCAGATACGCAGTATTTT.

This clonotype was observed a few times. This sequence joins TRBV29-1 and TRBJ2-5; D remains ambiguous. Between the trimmed V and J ends, which lost 4 bases and 5 bases, there was a span of 17 bases. Germline V gene lookup returns CDR1 SQVTM and CDR2 ANQGSEA. This CDR3 comprises 14 residues. In DNA, the CDR3 is TGCAGCGTTGTCGGTGCGCAGGCCCAGGAGACCCAGTACTTC. Its protein product is CSVVGAQAQETQYF.

The rearrangement links TRBV5-6 to TRBJ1-1; D possibly corresponds to TRBD1 (6 bases). Germline assignment: CDR1 SGHDT and CDR2 YYEEEE. The CDR3 covers 15 residues. Trimming pared 6 bases from V and 1 base from J, leaving 16 bases between. CDR3 DNA sequence: TGTGCCAGCATGGACAGCCCTACTAAGAACACTGAAGCTTTCTTT. Its protein is CASMDSPTKNTEAFF.

This clonotype was seen many times. The chain recombines TRBV18 with TRBJ2-7; D is perhaps TRBD1 (5 bases). The CDR3 sequence is 16 residues long. CDR1 is KGHSH and CDR2 is LQKENI in the germline V gene. V was clipped by 6 bases and J by 4 bases, with 22 bases between them. CDR3: CASSPLGAPDLYEQYF. The DNA of the CDR3 is TGTGCCAGCTCTCCGCTAGGGGCCCCGGACCTTTACGAGCAGTACTTC.

This clonotype was detected ten times or more. The chain joins TRBV25-1 to TRBJ1-4; 7 positions match TRBD1. The CDR3 is 13 residues long. Germline assignment: CDR1 MGHDK and CDR2 SYGVNS. The V segment lost 7 bases and the J segment 6 bases; nucleotides outside the gene matches: 5. The CDR3 protein is CASIDRAYEKLFF. Here the CDR3 DNA reads TGTGCCAGCATAGACAGGGCCTATGAAAAACTGTTTTTT.

This clonotype was detected ten times or more. The chain links TRBV12-3 or TRBV12-4 to TRBJ2-7; possible D gene TRBD1, 5 bases. V was shortened by 6 bases and J by 3 bases, with 15 bases between the two germline ends. The CDR3 consists of 14 residues. DNA of the CDR3: TGTGCCAGCAGCTCCTTGGGGCGGCACTACGAGCAGTACTTC. Translated, it gives CASSSLGRHYEQYF.

This clonotype appeared many times. The chain uses TRBV20-1 and TRBJ2-7; 8 nucleotides line up with TRBD2. The ends lost 7 bases at V and 3 bases at J; junction bases unmatched: 5. CDR3 length: 12 amino acids. The germline V gene has CDR1 DFQATT and CDR2 SNEGSKA (reference sequence). Here the CDR3 reads CSVSGAVYEQYF. The CDR3 DNA sequence: TGCAGTGTTAGCGGGGCGGTCTACGAGCAGTACTTC.

Comment on this clonotype: A much bigger clone sits one base away, suggesting this may be a read error. The chain is built from TRBV2 and TRBJ2-7; 11 nucleotides line up with TRBD1. The CDR3 has 15 residues. The germline V gene encodes CDR1 SNHLY and CDR2 FYNNEI. Here the CDR3 reads CVSTPADRGPDEQYF. CDR3 coding DNA: TGTGTCAGCACCCCCGCGGACAGGGGGCCCGACGAGCAGTACTTC.

This clonotype was observed at least ten times. This chain uses TRBV12-3 or TRBV12-4 with TRBJ2-5; D not certain. This CDR3 is built from 13 residues. Between the trimmed V and J ends, which lost 3 bases and 5 bases, there was a span of 10 bases. The CDR3 protein is CASSFVVGETQYF. Written as DNA, the CDR3 is TGTGCCAGCAGTTTTGTGGTCGGGGAGACCCAGTACTTC.

The rearrangement uses TRBV20-1 and TRBJ2-2; 7 bases fit TRBD2. Germline CDR1 is DFQATT and CDR2 is SNEGSKA (reference sequence). The CDR3 is made up of 13 amino acids. V gave up 6 bases and J gave up 5 bases; unmatched junction bases: 6. In DNA, the CDR3 is TGCAGTGCGGCCAGCGGGATTACCGGGGAGCTGTTTTTT. It is translated as CSAASGITGELFF.

This clonotype turned up a few times. The J gene is TRBJ2-2, the V gene TRBV19; 13 nucleotides match TRBD2. V was pared by 9 bases and J by 5 bases, with 6 bases of the junction left unmatched. Germline V gives CDR1 LNHDA, CDR2 SQIVND (reference sequence). The length of the CDR3 is 15 residues. DNA for the CDR3: TGTGCCAGCCGGGGACTAGCGGGATTTACCGGGGAGCTGTTTTTT. As protein: CASRGLAGFTGELFF.

The table lists this clonotype with many counts. The chain links TRBV5-1 to TRBJ2-7; the D is unclear. The germline V gene encodes CDR1 SGHRS and CDR2 YFSETQ. Trimming shortened V by 0 bases and J by 6 bases, and 10 bases separated the two germline ends. The CDR3 is 13 residues long. The DNA for the CDR3 is TGCGCCAGCAGCTTGGTCAGGAGCAGCGAGCAGTACTTC. It codes for CASSLVRSSEQYF.

This clonotype was picked up many times. The V gene is TRBV19, the J gene TRBJ2-1; a possible D gene is TRBD2 (6 bases). CDR3 length: 13 amino acids. CDR1 and CDR2 from the germline V gene are LNHDA and SQIVND (reference sequence). V was cut by 7 bases and J by 1 base, with 8 bases left in between. The CDR3: CASKAGSYNEQFF. CDR3 DNA: TGTGCCAGTAAGGCGGGGTCCTACAATGAGCAGTTCTTC.

The V gene is TRBV3-1, the J gene TRBJ1-5; maybe TRBD1 (6 bases). Trimming left V 4 bases short and J 2 bases short, with 12 bases between. From germline, CDR1 is LGHDT and CDR2 YNNKEL (reference sequence). The CDR3 extends over 15 amino acids. The CDR3 spells CASSPTPGGNQPQHF. CDR3 nucleotide sequence: TGTGCCAGCAGCCCTACCCCAGGGGGCAATCAGCCCCAGCATTTT.

This clonotype was seen at least ten times. The CDR3 bases are TGCGCCAGCAGCGCGTCCCGGGACAGGTTTGAAGCTTTCTTT. This encodes CASSASRDRFEAFF. The rearrangement uses TRBV5-1 and TRBJ1-1, with 8 bases that match TRBD1. The CDR3 covers 14 residues. V was clipped by 4 bases and J by 7 bases; unmatched bases: 9. Germline V gene sequence: CDR1 SGHRS, CDR2 YFSETQ.

In this sample, this clonotype turned up many times. This rearrangement joins TRBV5-1 to TRBJ2-7; 9 bases fit TRBD1. Germline V gene data show CDR1 as SGHRS and CDR2 as YFSETQ. J was trimmed by 1 base and V by 2 bases; bases with no gene match: 16. This CDR3 spans 19 amino acids. The CDR3 spells CASSFRSDRGAYLSYEQYF. CDR3 DNA sequence: TGCGCCAGCAGCTTTAGATCCGACAGGGGGGCTTACCTTTCCTACGAGCAGTACTTC.

The chain carries TRBV7-3 and TRBJ2-3, with TRBD1 identical over 7 bases. CDR1 and CDR2 from the germline V gene are SGHTA and FQGTGA. V lost 5 bases, J lost 1 base, and 9 bases stayed unmatched. This CDR3 is built from 16 residues. The CDR3, as DNA: TGTGCCAGCAGCACGACAGGGATTGGGGGCACAGATACGCAGTATTTT. This codes for CASSTTGIGGTDTQYF.

This clonotype was detected a few times. V gene TRBV19 combines with J gene TRBJ1-5; D ambiguous. CDR1 LNHDA and CDR2 SQIVND come from the germline V gene (reference sequence). CDR3 length: 14 amino acids. The V end was cut by 3 bases, the J end by 0 bases, with 6 bases between. For the CDR3, the DNA is TGTGCCAGTAGTATCCAGTATAGCAATCAGCCCCAGCATTTT. This translates into CASSIQYSNQPQHF.

There are many counts of this clonotype. The chain uses TRBV24-1 and TRBJ2-2, with TRBD1 matching 9 bases. The V gene end was trimmed by 4 bases and the J gene end by 5 bases; junction bases not matched to a gene: 10. The CDR3 has 17 amino acids. Germline assignment: CDR1 KGHDR and CDR2 SFDVKD. The CDR3 coding sequence is TGTGCCACCAGTGACCGGTCCGGGACAGGGTTAACCGGGGAGCTGTTTTTT. It yields the protein CATSDRSGTGLTGELFF.

This clonotype was seen only a few times. V gene TRBV6-5 combines with J gene TRBJ1-6; TRBD1 matches at 8 bases. The CDR3 runs to 14 residues. Trimming removed 0 bases from V and 11 bases from J; junction bases left unmatched: 3. The germline V gene encodes CDR1 MNHEY and CDR2 SVGAGI. The CDR3 nucleotides are TGTGCCAGCAGTTACTCCGGACAGGGCCCACCCCTCCACTTT. Protein sequence: CASSYSGQGPPLHF.

In its sample, this clonotype was seen many times. Since a much larger clone is just one base distant, this may be a read error. The J gene is TRBJ1-1, the V gene TRBV28; D is perhaps TRBD1 (5 bases). Germline CDR1 reads MDHEN; CDR2 reads SYDVKM. V gave up 5 bases and J gave up 0 bases, with 16 bases separating them. The CDR3 is 16 residues long. The CDR3 DNA reads TGTGCCAGCAGTGAGCTTTCTTCAGGGTTGAACACTGAAGCTTTCTTT. Translation: CASSELSSGLNTEAFF.

This clonotype occurred many times. The genes are TRBV6-1 and TRBJ1-2; D gene uncertain. Germline CDR1 and CDR2: MNHNS and SASEGT. V lost 7 bases, J lost 3 bases, and 12 bases lay in between. This CDR3 has 13 residues. CDR3 nucleotides: TGTGCCAGCACGCGGAGATCCGACTATGGCTACACCTTC. The encoded protein is CASTRRSDYGYTF.

This chain uses TRBV5-1 with TRBJ1-1; unclear D gene. Germline CDR1 reads SGHRS; CDR2 reads YFSETQ. The CDR3 consists of 17 residues. V was clipped by 3 bases and J by 7 bases, with 25 bases between them. CDR3 nucleotide sequence: TGCGCCAGCAGCTCGGGAAAACTCGGAGCAAAAGACCTTGAAGCTTTCTTT. This encodes CASSSGKLGAKDLEAFF.

Many counts were recorded for this clonotype. V is TRBV1 and J is TRBJ1-2; TRBD1 is the table's D call, not checked against the DNA. TRBV1 counts as a pseudogene. The CDR3 is 15 amino acids. CDR3 DNA: TGCACCAGCAGCCATCGGGACGGAGCTAACTATGGCTACACCTTC. Protein sequence: CTSSHRDGANYGYTF.

This clonotype was counted ten times or more. J is TRBJ1-5 and V is TRBV20-1, with 7 bases aligning to TRBD1. The junction had 2 bases not matched to a gene; V was cut back by 6 bases and J by 6 bases. Germline loops: CDR1 DFQATT, CDR2 SNEGSKA (reference sequence). The CDR3 is 11 amino acids. CDR3 DNA sequence: TGCAGTGCAGGGGGCTCTCAGCCCCAGCATTTT. Amino acid sequence: CSAGGSQPQHF.

About this clonotype itself: A much larger clone sits a single nucleotide away, making a read error possible. V is TRBV5-1 and J is TRBJ1-1; TRBD1 matches 9 bases. V was pared by 2 bases and J by 4 bases, with 9 bases of the junction left unmatched. The CDR3 length is 16 residues. Germline values: CDR1 SGHRS, CDR2 YFSETQ. CDR3 region: CASSFAPGQGTTEAFF. In DNA form, the CDR3 reads TGCGCCAGCAGCTTTGCGCCGGGACAGGGCACCACTGAAGCTTTCTTT. Variable domain in full (rest from reference TRBV5-1 and TRBJ1-1): KAGVTQTPRYLIKTRGQQVTLSCSPISGHRSVSWYQQTPGQGLQFLFEYFSETQRNKGNFPGRFSGRQFSNSRSEMNVSTLELGDSALYLCASSFAPGQGTTEAFFGQGTRLTVV.